Below, 24 T cell receptor beta chains from the same sample are listed, as sequenced in a study. Cells sorted as Tregs were CD4+, CD25+ and CD127-/low. One entry per CDR3 protein, called by TCRdb with MiXCR from the 5' RACE reads. The data hold 9,500 to 15,000 distinct CDR3 sequences, with just over 50% observed a single time. Sequencing input: tumor-infiltrating Tregs sorted from the breast tumor. These receptors were obtained from a female donor with breast cancer.

This clonotype has only a few counts. The chain has TRBV7-2 and TRBJ2-1; D remains ambiguous. Trimming took 2 bases from V and 6 from J, leaving 5 bases between them. CDR3 length equals 12 residues. From germline, CDR1 is SGHTA and CDR2 FQGNSA. In DNA, the CDR3 is TGTGCCAGCAGCTTAACCTTCAATGAGCAGTTCTTC. Translation gives CASSLTFNEQFF.

The rearrangement joins TRBV20-1 to TRBJ1-5, with D unresolved. Germline CDR1 is DFQATT and CDR2 is SNEGSKA (reference sequence). CDR3 size: 14 residues. V was shortened by 5 bases and J by 6 bases, with 17 bases between the two germline ends. The CDR3 here is CSASDSSAGQPQHF. CDR3 coding DNA: TGCAGTGCTTCTGACTCTTCAGCGGGTCAGCCCCAGCATTTT.

The chain has TRBV7-2 and TRBJ2-1; D uncertain. Germline V CDR1 and CDR2: SGHTA, FQGNSA. Trimming removed 8 bases at V and 10 bases at J, with 18 bases between. The CDR3 covers 13 residues. CDR3 loop: CTSHLQANTEQFF. The CDR3 DNA follows: TGTACCAGCCACCTCCAAGCGAACACCGAGCAGTTCTTC.

J is TRBJ1-2 and V is TRBV20-1; D is perhaps TRBD1 (6 bases). The CDR3 is made up of 13 amino acids. The V and J ends lost 0 bases and 4 bases respectively, with 9 bases between them. Germline V CDR1 and CDR2: DFQATT, SNEGSKA (reference sequence). This CDR3 is CSAREQGFYGYTF. CDR3 bases: TGCAGTGCTAGAGAACAGGGCTTCTATGGCTACACCTTC.

The gene calls are TRBV12-3 or TRBV12-4 and TRBJ2-1; no definite D call. Trimming shortened V by 7 bases and J by 4 bases, and 11 bases separated the two germline ends. The CDR3 has 13 amino acids. CDR3 in DNA: TGTGCCAGCACCCAAGGGTGGTACAATGAGCAGTTCTTC. This gives the protein CASTQGWYNEQFF.

The chain combines TRBV20-1 with TRBJ2-6, with D uncertain. Germline V lookup: CDR1 DFQATT, CDR2 SNEGSKA (reference sequence). This CDR3 is 12 amino acids long. The CDR3 bases are TGCAGCTCCGTAGGTGGGGCCAACGTCCTGACTTTC. This translates into CSSVGGANVLTF.

The chain uses TRBV7-8 and TRBJ2-7, with 9 bases matching TRBD2. Germline V gene sequence: CDR1 SGHVS, CDR2 FQNEAQ. The CDR3 spans 16 residues. V gave up 6 bases and J gave up 6 bases; unmatched junction bases: 15. The CDR3: CASSFGTSQKAGEQYV. The DNA of the CDR3 is TGTGCCAGCAGTTTCGGGACTAGCCAGAAAGCGGGCGAGCAGTACGTC.

V usage is TRBV7-3 and J usage is TRBJ2-2, with D hard to call. Germline V lookup: CDR1 SGHTA, CDR2 FQGTGA. The CDR3 sequence is 13 residues long. Trimming took 4 bases from V and 5 from J, leaving 8 bases between them. CDR3 amino acids: CASSSRRTGELFF. The CDR3 region has the DNA TGTGCCAGCAGCTCGAGACGGACCGGGGAGCTGTTTTTT.

The genes are TRBV5-1 and TRBJ2-3; no firm D call. The CDR3 runs to 16 residues. The germline V gene encodes CDR1 SGHRS and CDR2 YFSETQ. V was pared by 5 bases and J by 0 bases, with 16 bases between. In nucleotides, the CDR3 is TGCGCCAGCAGTCAAGCTAGTCGGGCTAGCACAGATACGCAGTATTTT. Encoded protein: CASSQASRASTDTQYF.

This clonotype was detected only once. The chain joins TRBV6-4 to TRBJ2-6; D tentatively fits TRBD1 or TRBD2 (5 bases each). The CDR3 runs 15 residues. The ends were cut back, 5 bases at V and 3 bases at J, with 11 bases in the middle. Germline CDR1 is MRHNA and CDR2 is SNTAGT. The CDR3 sequence: CASSPAGSGANVLTF. CDR3 bases: TGTGCCAGCAGTCCTGCAGGGAGTGGGGCCAACGTCCTGACTTTC.

The chain is built from TRBV12-3 or TRBV12-4 and TRBJ2-1, with D possibly matching TRBD1 (6 bases). V lost 6 bases and J lost 5, with 14 bases in between. This CDR3 has 14 amino acids. The CDR3 is CASRQGASHNEQFF. The CDR3 DNA follows: TGTGCCAGCAGACAGGGAGCGTCCCACAATGAGCAGTTCTTC.

The rearrangement uses TRBV7-7 and TRBJ2-1, with D uncertain. The CDR3 is made up of 13 amino acids. The V end was cut by 1 base, the J end by 9 bases, with 10 bases between. Germline values: CDR1 SSHAT, CDR2 FNYEAQ (reference sequence). The CDR3 DNA reads TGTGCCAGCAGCTTAGGCCTAGGCGTTGAGCAGTTCTTC. Translated: CASSLGLGVEQFF. Supplemented by reference TRBV7-7 and TRBJ2-1, the full variable domain reads GAGVSQSPRYKVTKRGQDVTLRCDPISSHATLYWYQQALGQGPEFLTYFNYEAQPDKSGLPSDRFSAERPEGSISTLTIQRTEQRDSAMYRCASSLGLGVEQFFGPGTRLTVL.

This clonotype showed up just a few times. The chain carries TRBV12-3 or TRBV12-4 and TRBJ2-7; 10 positions match TRBD1. J gave up 3 bases and V 5 bases, and 1 base lay outside the gene matches. This CDR3 has 13 residues. The CDR3 spells CASSRTGGYEQYV. The CDR3 DNA reads TGTGCCAGCAGTCGGACAGGGGGCTACGAGCAGTACGTC.

In its sample, this clonotype ranks as medium-sized. The V gene is TRBV4-2, the J gene TRBJ2-5, with 8 bases fitting TRBD2. The CDR3 has 15 residues. In germline, CDR1 is LGHNA, CDR2 YNFKEQ. With 4 bases clipped from V and 5 bases from J, the junction kept 9 bases outside the gene matches. CDR3 DNA: TGTGCCAGCAGCCCCCGTCAGAGCGGGAGTGAGACCCAGTACTTC. Translating it yields CASSPRQSGSETQYF.

The chain uses TRBV10-3 and TRBJ2-1; 7 positions match TRBD2. Looked up from germline, CDR1 is ENHRY and CDR2 is SYGVKD. The CDR3 has 15 amino acids. Trimming removed 6 bases from V and 5 bases from J; junction bases left unmatched: 10. The CDR3 loop is CAIRGRAGPNNEQFF. Here the CDR3 DNA reads TGTGCCATCAGGGGACGAGCGGGACCAAACAATGAGCAGTTCTTC.

This clonotype has more than one count but fewer than ten. The chain is built from TRBV6-2 or TRBV6-3 and TRBJ2-7, with D perhaps TRBD1 (6 bases). V dropped 10 bases and J dropped 5 bases, with 18 bases sitting between them. Looked up from germline, CDR1 is MNHEY and CDR2 is SVGEGT. CDR3 length: 13 residues. The CDR3 region has the DNA TGTGCCACTCACGGACAGATGAACCACGAGCAGTACGTC. It yields the protein CATHGQMNHEQYV.

As concerns this clonotype: The junction departs from the called germline gene at one end, perhaps through a read error. The chain couples TRBV29-1 to TRBJ1-1; 7 positions match TRBD1. The germline gives CDR1 SQVTM, CDR2 ANQGSEA. The CDR3 length is 14 residues. This chain's CDR3 is CSCEPGQRNTEAFF. The CDR3 DNA is TGCAGCTGCGAACCGGGACAGAGAAACACTGAGGCTTTCTTT. The whole variable domain, remainder taken from reference TRBV29-1 and TRBJ1-1, is SAVISQKPSRDICQRGTSLTIQCQVDSQVTMMFWYRQQPGQSLTLIATANQGSEATYESGFVIDKFPISRPNLTFSTLTVSNMSPEDSSIYLCSCEPGQRNTEAFFGQGTRLTVV.

Only a few counts were recorded for this clonotype. The chain has TRBV28 and TRBJ2-1, with D uncertain. Per germline, CDR1 MDHEN and CDR2 SYDVKM. V lost 6 bases and J 9 bases, leaving 9 bases between the germline ends. The CDR3 extends over 11 amino acids. CDR3 sequence: CASSLKVEQFF. The CDR3 region has the DNA TGTGCCAGCAGCCTTAAGGTTGAGCAGTTCTTC.

This chain joins TRBV6-5 and TRBJ1-4; D perhaps matches TRBD1 (5 bases). This CDR3 is built from 15 residues. The ends were cut back, 1 base at V and 4 bases at J, with 10 bases in the middle. CDR1 and CDR2 from the germline V gene are MNHEY and SVGAGI. CDR3 amino acids: CASSYWGAGNEKLFF. The CDR3 DNA reads as TGTGCCAGCAGTTACTGGGGCGCCGGTAATGAAAAACTGTTTTTT.

The CDR3 DNA reads TGTGCCAGCAGTGCCGTGGCCGGCTCCTACAATGAGCAGTTCTTC. It specifies CASSAVAGSYNEQFF. The V and J genes are TRBV6-4 and TRBJ2-1; the D is unclear. Trimming stripped 4 bases from V and 0 bases from J, with 10 bases between. CDR1 and CDR2 from the germline V gene are MRHNA and SNTAGT. The CDR3 totals 15 residues.

The sample holds a few counts of this clonotype. V gene TRBV4-1 combines with J gene TRBJ2-3, with D perhaps given as TRBD1 or TRBD2 (5 bases each). This CDR3 is built from 20 residues. Trimming removed 5 bases from V and 0 bases from J, with 27 bases in between. The V gene's germline CDR1 is MGHRA and CDR2 YSYEKL. This CDR3 reads CASSTPGGRASKASTDTQYF. The CDR3 region has the DNA TGCGCCAGCAGCACCCCTGGAGGCAGGGCTTCGAAGGCCAGCACAGATACGCAGTATTTT.

A single count supports this clonotype. The chain's CDR3 is CASSPVDAGKTQYF. The CDR3 coding sequence is TGCGCCAGCAGCCCGGTGGATGCGGGGAAGACCCAGTACTTC. J is TRBJ2-5 and V is TRBV5-1, with D possibly TRBD2 on 6 matching bases. Trimming pared 4 bases from V and 6 bases from J, leaving 16 bases between. The CDR3 sequence is 14 residues long. CDR1 is SGHRS, CDR2 YFSETQ, per germline.

The DNA of the CDR3 is TGCGCCAGCAGCCGTGGACCGAACCAAGAGACCCAGTACTTC. Its translation: CASSRGPNQETQYF. The chain couples TRBV5-1 to TRBJ2-5; no reliable D call. The germline V and J ends were trimmed by 4 bases and 0 bases, with 10 bases remaining between them. The CDR3 has 14 amino acids. Per germline, CDR1 SGHRS and CDR2 YFSETQ. Full variable domain (remainder filled in from reference TRBV5-1 and TRBJ2-5): KAGVTQTPRYLIKTRGQQVTLSCSPISGHRSVSWYQQTPGQGLQFLFEYFSETQRNKGNFPGRFSGRQFSNSRSEMNVSTLELGDSALYLCASSRGPNQETQYFGPGTRLLVL.

V and J are TRBV28 and TRBJ2-4, with TRBD2 identical over 7 bases. Looked up from germline, CDR1 is MDHEN and CDR2 is SYDVKM. The CDR3 extends over 14 amino acids. V trimming: 7 bases; J trimming: 6 bases; junction bases outside the gene matches: 9. In DNA form, the CDR3 reads TGTGCCAGCACCCCCCTGGGGGGGAGAAACATTCAGTACTTC. Translating it yields CASTPLGGRNIQYF.